The clone carrying this TCR beta chain came up a few times. Its antigen is not known. Synthesis of cDNA was accomplished via 5'RACE employing 10-nucleotide random UMIs. TCRdb fed the 5' RACE reads into MiXCR, producing one record per CDR3 protein. This sample has tens of thousands of distinct CDR3 sequences, with 3% to 4% found just once. This sample is part of a study of neurological immune-mediated disorders. The study, taken as a whole, reports: It was HTLV-1-associated myelopathy that showed the most TCR clonal expansion, while multiple sclerosis showed the least, falling below healthy controls.

V dropped 1 base and J dropped 1 base, with 4 bases sitting between them. There are 13 residues in the CDR3. Germline V lookup: CDR1 KGHSH, CDR2 LQKENI. Sample: PBMCs. The clonotype originates from a man in his forties or fifties with multiple sclerosis. The chain couples TRBV18 to TRBJ1-1; unclear D gene. As DNA, the CDR3 is TGTGCCAGCTCACCACTGGGGAACACTGAAGCTTTCTTT. Its translation: CASSPLGNTEAFF. Variable domain in full (rest from reference TRBV18 and TRBJ1-1): NAGVMQNPRHLVRRRGQEARLRCSPMKGHSHVYWYRQLPEEGLKFMVYLQKENIIDESGMPKERFSAEFPKEGPSILRIQQVVRGDSAAYFCASSPLGNTEAFFGQGTRLTVV.